A selection of T cell receptor beta chains follows, all from one sample in a study of blood T cell repertoires in COVID-19. Profiling relied on immunoSEQ multiplex PCR, and the TCRdb table lists in-frame clones only, not all of them. The repertoire consists of hundreds of thousands of clones, with approximately 90% occurring once and the leading ten covering more than 6.5%. Source material: peripheral blood. The receptors stem from a woman aged 25 to 39 who had recovered from COVID-19. The CDR3 runs from the conserved cysteine through the conserved F or W. Each record gives: D gene, clone size, J gene, V gene, CDR3 DNA, CDR3 protein. D genes are given only for firm matches. For some rows the clone size is stated as once, few or many, or as a class when expanded; others skip it.

.,.,TRBJ2-5,TRBV29-1,TGCAGCGTTGAAGTGGGGCTACGAGAGACCCAGTACTTC,CSVEVGLRETQYF
.,.,TRBJ2-5,TRBV6-2/TRBV6-3,TGTGCCAGCAGTTATGAGTCGGAGACCCAGTACTTC,CASSYESETQYF
.,.,TRBJ1-1,TRBV29-1,TGCAGCGCTTCATGGACAGCCTTCCAGGCTTTCTTT,CSASWTAFQAFF
TRBD2,.,TRBJ2-1,TRBV5-4,TGTGCCAGCAGCTCGGGGAGGGCGGACTACAATGAGCAGTTCTTC,CASSSGRADYNEQFF
TRBD1,.,TRBJ2-3,TRBV19,TGTGCCAGTAGTCCGGGACAGCCAGTTAGCACAGATACGCAGTATTTT,CASSPGQPVSTDTQYF
.,.,TRBJ2-2,TRBV2,TGTGCCAGCACTCCAGGGACACCGAACACCGGGGAGCTGTTTTTT,CASTPGTPNTGELFF
TRBD2,.,TRBJ2-7,TRBV5-1,TGCGCCAGCAGCTTGGGACTAGCGTCTCTCTACGAGCAGTACTTC,CASSLGLASLYEQYF
TRBD2,.,TRBJ2-1,TRBV3-1/TRBV3-2,TGTGCCAGCAGCCCCCCGGGGACTAGCGTCGATGAGCAGTTCTTC,CASSPPGTSVDEQFF
TRBD2,few,TRBJ2-1,TRBV15,TGTGCCACCAGCAGAGATTTAGTAGCGGGGGCCTACAATGAGCAGTTCTTC,CATSRDLVAGAYNEQFF
TRBD1,.,TRBJ2-7,TRBV7-2,TGTGCCAGCAGCTTAGGACCTTGGACAGGGAGTGGCCTCGAGCAGTACTTC,CASSLGPWTGSGLEQYF
.,.,TRBJ2-2,TRBV19,TGTGCCAGTACTTGGGACACGAACACCGGGGAGCTGTTTTTT,CASTWDTNTGELFF
.,once,TRBJ2-1,TRBV10-1,TGCGCCACCCCCCGACGGGAAAGCTACAATGAGCAGTTCTTC,CATPRRESYNEQFF
.,.,TRBJ1-5,TRBV28,TGTGCCAGCACCTCAGGGATCAATCAGCCCCAGCATTTT,CASTSGINQPQHF
TRBD1,.,TRBJ2-4,TRBV18,TGTGCCAGCTCACTGACTCGACAGGGAACCGGGGACATTCAGTACTTC,CASSLTRQGTGDIQYF
.,.,TRBJ2-3,TRBV7-2,TGTGCCAGCAGCCCGACACTTAGCACAGATACGCAGTATTTT,CASSPTLSTDTQYF
TRBD2,.,TRBJ2-5,TRBV7-3,TGTGCCAGCAGCGCCGGACTAGCGGGGGACGGGGAGACCCAGTACTTC,CASSAGLAGDGETQYF
TRBD1,.,TRBJ2-7,TRBV28,TGTGCCAGCACTGGACAGGGTTACGAGCAGTACTTC,CASTGQGYEQYF
.,.,TRBJ1-1,TRBV3-1/TRBV3-2,TGTGCCAGCAGCCAAACGGTAGGGGGTGCTGAAGCTTTCTTT,CASSQTVGGAEAFF
TRBD2,few,TRBJ2-1,TRBV27,TGTGCCAGCAGAGGGACTAGCGGGCACAATGAGCAGTTCTTC,CASRGTSGHNEQFF
TRBD1,.,TRBJ2-7,TRBV6-6,TGTGCCAGCAGGATTGGACAGGGGGCCTACGAGCAGTACTTC,CASRIGQGAYEQYF
.,.,TRBJ2-7,TRBV28,TGTGCCAGCAGTGGGCAGTTCTACGAGCAGTACTTC,CASSGQFYEQYF
TRBD2,.,TRBJ2-2,TRBV20-1,TGCAGTGCTAGTGTCCCTGGCGGGGGGGCCGTCGGGGAGCTGTTTTTT,CSASVPGGGAVGELFF
.,.,TRBJ2-7,TRBV2,TGTGCCAGCAGTTACCAGACAGGCCGCACGCCGAGCGAGCAGTACTTC,CASSYQTGRTPSEQYF
TRBD2,.,TRBJ2-3,TRBV18,TGTGCCAGCTCACCAAGCCTTCCTAGCGGGAGAGATACGCAGTATTTT,CASSPSLPSGRDTQYF
TRBD1,once,TRBJ2-1,TRBV19,TGTGCCAGTAGCCCGGGACAGACATACAATGAGCAGTTCTTC,CASSPGQTYNEQFF
TRBD1,.,TRBJ1-2,TRBV4-2,TGTGCCAGCAGCCAAGAGGGCGCCAGGGGGAACTATGGCTACACCTTC,CASSQEGARGNYGYTF
TRBD2,.,TRBJ2-1,TRBV15,TGTGCCACCAACCCTAAAGCGGGGGGGCTCTACAATGAGCAGTTCTTC,CATNPKAGGLYNEQFF
.,many,TRBJ1-1,TRBV28,TGTGCCAGCAGGATCTCCGGGTTTTCCCAGAACACTGAAGCTTTCTTT,CASRISGFSQNTEAFF